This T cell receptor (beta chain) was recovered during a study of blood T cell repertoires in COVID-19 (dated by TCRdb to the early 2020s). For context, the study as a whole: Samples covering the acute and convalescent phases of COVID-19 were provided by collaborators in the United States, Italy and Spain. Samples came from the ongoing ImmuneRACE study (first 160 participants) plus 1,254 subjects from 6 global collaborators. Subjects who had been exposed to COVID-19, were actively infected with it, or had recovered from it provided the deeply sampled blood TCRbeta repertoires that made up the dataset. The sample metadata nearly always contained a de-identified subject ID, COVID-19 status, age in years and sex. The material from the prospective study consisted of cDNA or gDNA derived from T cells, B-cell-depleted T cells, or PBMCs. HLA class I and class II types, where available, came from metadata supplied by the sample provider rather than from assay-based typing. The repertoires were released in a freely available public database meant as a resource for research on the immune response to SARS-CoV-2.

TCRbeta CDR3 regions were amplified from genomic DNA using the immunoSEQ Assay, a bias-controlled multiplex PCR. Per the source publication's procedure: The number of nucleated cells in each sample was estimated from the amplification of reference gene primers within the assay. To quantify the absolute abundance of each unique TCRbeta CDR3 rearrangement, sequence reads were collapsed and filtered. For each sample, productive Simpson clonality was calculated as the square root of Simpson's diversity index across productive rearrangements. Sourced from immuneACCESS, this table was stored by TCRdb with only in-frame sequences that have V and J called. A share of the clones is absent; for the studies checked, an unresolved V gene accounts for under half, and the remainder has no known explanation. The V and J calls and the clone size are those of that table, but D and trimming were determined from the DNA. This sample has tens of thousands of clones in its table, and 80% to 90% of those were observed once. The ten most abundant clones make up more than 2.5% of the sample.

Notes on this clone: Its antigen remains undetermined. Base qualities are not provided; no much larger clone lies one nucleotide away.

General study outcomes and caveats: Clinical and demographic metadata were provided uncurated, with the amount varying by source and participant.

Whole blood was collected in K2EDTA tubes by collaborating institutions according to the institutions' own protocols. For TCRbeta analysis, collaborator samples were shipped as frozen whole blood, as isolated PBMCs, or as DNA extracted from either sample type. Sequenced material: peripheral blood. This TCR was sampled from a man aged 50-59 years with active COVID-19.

The sequence in DNA is TGTGCCAGCATCAGACAGGGAAACAGATTGGGGGAGACCCAGTACTTC. This translates into CASIRQGNRLGETQYF. The sequence is built from TRBV11-2 and TRBJ2-5, and 7 bases in between align with TRBD1. Taken from the germline V gene, the CDR1 and CDR2 loops are SGHAT and FQNNGV. The CDR3 has 16 amino acids, counting the end cysteine and phenylalanine. The only DNA kept is the CDR3, 48 bases in frame from the first base. Trimming takes 7 bases off V and 5 bases off J; junction bases not matched to a gene: 16.